This T cell receptor (beta chain) emerged from a study of blood T cell repertoires in COVID-19. In the study overall: Collection of acute and convalescent COVID-19 samples took place in the United States, Italy and Spain. Sources were T cells, B-cell-depleted T cells, or PBMCs; the material itself was cDNA or gDNA.

V was clipped by 5 bases and J by 3 bases, with 13 bases between them. The CDR3 contains 15 residues. Looked up from germline, CDR1 is SGHNT and CDR2 is YENEEA. In the source study's methods: Reference gene primer amplification gave estimated nucleated cell counts. Assay used: immunoSEQ multiplex PCR; TCRdb lists only in-frame clones, some missing. V, J and clone size reflect that table, while D and trimming were determined from the DNA. The profile shows 150,000 to 200,000 clones, approximately 79% of them singletons. The chain carries TRBV11-3 and TRBJ2-2; D is perhaps TRBD1 (5 bases). The sequencing sample was made of peripheral blood. The clonotype comes from a woman between 65 and 79 years old with acute or convalescent COVID-19. CDR3: CASSPVARDTGELFF. CDR3 nucleotides: TGTGCCAGCAGCCCAGTTGCCAGGGACACCGGGGAGCTGTTTTTT.